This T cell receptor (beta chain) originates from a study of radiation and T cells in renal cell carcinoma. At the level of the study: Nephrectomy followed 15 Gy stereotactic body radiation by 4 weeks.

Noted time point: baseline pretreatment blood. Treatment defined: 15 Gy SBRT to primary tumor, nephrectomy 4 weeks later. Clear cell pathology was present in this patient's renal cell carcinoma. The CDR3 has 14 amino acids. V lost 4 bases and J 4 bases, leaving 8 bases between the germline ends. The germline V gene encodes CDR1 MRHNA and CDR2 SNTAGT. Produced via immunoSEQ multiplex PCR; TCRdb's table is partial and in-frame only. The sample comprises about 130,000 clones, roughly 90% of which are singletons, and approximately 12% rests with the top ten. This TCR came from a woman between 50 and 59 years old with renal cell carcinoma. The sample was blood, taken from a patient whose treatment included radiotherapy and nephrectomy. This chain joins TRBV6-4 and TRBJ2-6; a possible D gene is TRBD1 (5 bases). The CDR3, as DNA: TGTGCCAGCAGTGGGACAAGAGGGGCCAACGTCCTGACTTTC. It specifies CASSGTRGANVLTF.